Each of the 19 T cell receptor beta chains below was sequenced from the same sample in a study of blood T cell repertoires in COVID-19. TCRdb's table, derived via immunoSEQ multiplex PCR, lists solely in-frame clones and lacks some. The repertoire holds about 130,000 clones, over 70% seen once, with roughly a fifth in the top ten. The sample taken for sequencing was peripheral blood. These receptors originate from a man aged 80 or over with acute or convalescent COVID-19.

This chain links TRBV28 with TRBJ2-7; no clear D gene. The germline gives CDR1 MDHEN, CDR2 SYDVKM. The CDR3 totals 14 residues. The V end was cut by 6 bases, the J end by 3 bases, with 15 bases between. Here the CDR3 DNA reads TGTGCCAGCAGCCTTTTGGGCAGGTTCTACGAGCAGTACTTC. As protein: CASSLLGRFYEQYF.

This chain joins TRBV7-3 and TRBJ2-3; D not resolved. Germline CDR1 SGHTA, CDR2 FQGTGA. The germline V and J ends were trimmed by 3 bases and 2 bases, with 9 bases remaining between them. The length of the CDR3 is 14 residues. CDR3 in DNA: TGTGCCAGCAGCTTGCACATACCCACAGATACGCAGTATTTT. This encodes CASSLHIPTDTQYF.

This clone has only a few counts. The V and J genes are TRBV5-4 and TRBJ1-6; TRBD1 matches at 7 bases. Germline V gene lookup returns CDR1 SGHNT and CDR2 YYREEE (reference sequence). This CDR3 has 17 residues. V lost 5 bases, J lost 0 bases, and 8 bases stayed unmatched. The CDR3 is CASSQGQVRSYNSPLHF. In DNA form, the CDR3 reads TGTGCCAGCAGTCAAGGACAGGTTCGCTCCTATAATTCACCCCTCCACTTT.

The chain combines TRBV6-5 with TRBJ1-5, with TRBD1 matching over 8 bases. J was trimmed by 4 bases and V by 6 bases; bases with no gene match: 8. CDR1 is MNHEY, CDR2 SVGAGI, per germline. The CDR3 has 15 amino acids. In DNA form, the CDR3 reads TGTGCCAGCAGGGGGGACAGGAGTCAAAATCAGCCCCAGCATTTT. Amino acids: CASRGDRSQNQPQHF.

The V gene is TRBV5-6, the J gene TRBJ2-7; 8 bases match TRBD2. Germline V lookup: CDR1 SGHDT, CDR2 YYEEEE. V was clipped by 1 base and J by 6 bases; unmatched bases: 3. The CDR3 length is 13 residues. The CDR3 here is CASSLLGTSEQYF. The CDR3 DNA reads as TGTGCCAGCAGCTTGCTAGGGACTAGCGAGCAGTACTTC.

The chain has TRBV7-9 and TRBJ1-2; perhaps TRBD1 as D (5 bases). V lost 5 bases, J lost 4 bases, and 14 bases lay in between. The germline CDR1 and CDR2 sequences are SEHNR and FQNEAQ (reference sequence). This CDR3 region has 14 residues. The CDR3 reads CASSRTDSFYGYTF. CDR3 DNA: TGTGCCAGCAGCCGTACTGACAGCTTCTATGGCTACACCTTC.

This chain connects TRBV18 to TRBJ2-7, with a weak D call TRBD1 (5 bases). V lost 2 bases, J lost 0 bases, and 8 bases lay in between. The germline gives CDR1 KGHSH, CDR2 LQKENI. The CDR3 is made up of 14 amino acids. CDR3 in amino acids: CASSPGASSYEQYF. The CDR3 nucleotides are TGTGCCAGCTCACCAGGGGCGAGCTCCTACGAGCAGTACTTC.

This chain connects TRBV5-4 to TRBJ2-3, with a possible D match to TRBD2 (6 bases). The germline CDR1 and CDR2 sequences are SGHNT and YYREEE (reference sequence). With 5 bases removed from V and 1 base from J, the gap between germline ends came to 14 bases. The CDR3 consists of 15 residues. CDR3 residues: CASRGGREGTDTQYF. Here the CDR3 DNA reads TGTGCCAGCAGGGGCGGCAGGGAGGGCACAGATACGCAGTATTTT.

The chain carries TRBV6-6 and TRBJ2-3, with D perhaps TRBD2 (5 bases). This CDR3 comprises 16 residues. Germline values: CDR1 MNHNY, CDR2 SVGAGI (reference sequence). The ends were cut back, 2 bases at V and 2 bases at J, with 14 bases in the middle. The CDR3 DNA is TGTGCCAGCAGTTACGGCCGGCGGGCCTACACAGATACGCAGTATTTT. Amino acid sequence: CASSYGRRAYTDTQYF.

This chain links TRBV6-2 or TRBV6-3 with TRBJ1-2, with unresolved D. The V gene lost 5 bases and the J gene lost 3 bases, with 13 bases spanning the gap. CDR3 length: 14 residues. Germline CDR1 is MNHEY and CDR2 is SVGEGT. The CDR3 protein is CASSRRERYYGYTF. In nucleotides, the CDR3 is TGTGCCAGCAGTAGGAGAGAGCGCTACTATGGCTACACCTTC.

The V gene is TRBV7-6, the J gene TRBJ1-6; D gene uncertain. The CDR3 loop spans 15 amino acids. CDR1 and CDR2 (germline): SGHVS, FNYEAQ. Trimming took 1 base from V and 9 from J, leaving 13 bases between them. The CDR3 DNA reads as TGTGCCAGCAGCTTAGGATCCGGGGTCGGTTCACCCCTCCACTTT. Translation: CASSLGSGVGSPLHF.

The CDR3 spells CSVEQGNQETQYF. CDR3 bases: TGCAGCGTTGAACAGGGCAACCAAGAGACCCAGTACTTC. This chain joins TRBV29-1 and TRBJ2-5; D possibly corresponds to TRBD1 (5 bases). Deletions cut 2 bases from V and 0 bases from J, with 7 bases between. The germline gives CDR1 SQVTM, CDR2 ANQGSEA. This CDR3 has 13 residues.

This chain uses TRBV12-3 or TRBV12-4 with TRBJ2-1; D remains unclear. The V end lost 5 bases, the J end lost 6 bases, and 8 bases lay between the germline ends. CDR3 length: 12 residues. The CDR3 nucleotides are TGTGCCAGCAGTGGCTCGATCAATGAGCAGTTCTTC. It encodes CASSGSINEQFF.

The rearrangement uses TRBV20-1 and TRBJ2-1; 10 nucleotides line up with TRBD2. Germline CDR1 is DFQATT and CDR2 is SNEGSKA (reference sequence). Trimming cost V 3 bases and J 9 bases; bases outside gene matches: 11. CDR3 length equals 15 residues. The chain's CDR3 is CSASPQRGGYGEQFF. The CDR3 DNA reads TGCAGTGCTAGTCCCCAGCGGGGGGGCTATGGTGAGCAGTTCTTC.

In this sample, this clone turned up a few times. The chain uses TRBV5-1 and TRBJ1-4, with D unresolved. CDR3 length: 15 amino acids. CDR1 and CDR2 (germline): SGHRS, YFSETQ. Trimming pared 2 bases from V and 8 bases from J, leaving 16 bases between. The CDR3: CASSLTEVGREKLFF. The DNA of the CDR3 is TGCGCCAGCAGCTTAACTGAGGTCGGTCGCGAAAAACTGTTTTTT.

V usage is TRBV7-2 and J usage is TRBJ1-3; D might be TRBD1 (5 bases). CDR3 length: 17 amino acids. Looked up from germline, CDR1 is SGHTA and CDR2 is FQGNSA. Trimming took off 4 bases at V and 0 bases at J, with 16 bases between the two ends. The CDR3 DNA reads as TGTGCCAGCAGCTCCGACAGAGTCCAGTTCTCTGGAAACACCATATATTTT. It yields the protein CASSSDRVQFSGNTIYF.

V and J are TRBV21-1 and TRBJ2-5; the table assigns TRBD1, which was not confirmed against the DNA. TRBV21-1 is described as a pseudogene. This CDR3 region has 14 residues. CDR3 sequence reads: CASSKVTFGQTQYF. CDR3 bases: TGTGCCAGCAGCAAAGTCACGTTTGGGCAGACCCAGTACTTC.

The rearrangement joins TRBV30 to TRBJ2-5; 7 nucleotides match TRBD2. The CDR3 extends over 15 amino acids. The V gene end was trimmed by 3 bases and the J gene end by 4 bases; junction bases not matched to a gene: 11. CDR1 and CDR2 (germline): GTSNPN, SVGIG (reference sequence). The CDR3 here is CAWSGIGGRSETQYF. The DNA for the CDR3 is TGTGCCTGGAGCGGGATCGGGGGGAGGTCAGAGACCCAGTACTTC. The full variable domain, rest sourced from reference TRBV30 and TRBJ2-5, is SQTIHQWPATLVQPVGSPLSLECTVEGTSNPNLYWYRQAAGRGLQLLFYSVGIGQISSEVPQNLSASRPQDRQFILSSKKLLLSDSGFYLCAWSGIGGRSETQYFGPGTRLLVL.

The chain carries TRBV5-1 and TRBJ2-2, with D possibly matching TRBD1 (6 bases). The CDR3 is 16 amino acids. The germline gives CDR1 SGHRS, CDR2 YFSETQ. The V end was cut by 4 bases, the J end by 5 bases, with 18 bases between. The CDR3 loop reads CASSPPPRGPTGELFF. The CDR3 nucleotides read TGCGCCAGCAGCCCCCCACCCAGGGGCCCAACCGGGGAGCTGTTTTTT.